These 30 T cell receptor beta chains came from one sample sequenced in a study of blood T cell repertoires in COVID-19. The protocol was immunoSEQ multiplex PCR, while the TCRdb copy is restricted to in-frame clones and leaves out a portion. Of approximately 70,000 clones listed, roughly 90% are singletons. The sequenced sample consisted of peripheral blood. The receptor source for this set is a man in his forties or fifties with COVID-19, enrolled during active disease.

CDR3 coding DNA: TGTGCCAGCAGTCGCCTGACAGGGGTCACCGATATGCCTAGCAATCAGCCCCAGCATTTT. Translated, it gives CASSRLTGVTDMPSNQPQHF. This sequence joins TRBV27 and TRBJ1-5; the match to TRBD1 covers 8 bases. This CDR3 is built from 20 residues. The germline CDR1 and CDR2 sequences are MNHEY and SMNVEV (reference sequence). The ends lost 5 bases at V and 0 bases at J; junction bases unmatched: 18.

The chain combines TRBV7-8 with TRBJ1-2, with D possibly matching TRBD1 (6 bases). This CDR3 contains 13 residues. V lost 1 base and J 7 bases, leaving 10 bases between the germline ends. CDR1 is SGHVS, CDR2 FQNEAQ, per germline. CDR3 amino acids: CASSLEGVSGYTF. CDR3 coding DNA: TGTGCCAGCAGCTTAGAGGGGGTTTCTGGCTACACCTTC.

The rearrangement uses TRBV5-4 and TRBJ2-7; D gene ambiguous. This CDR3 contains 12 residues. Trimming removed 3 bases at V and 7 bases at J, with 11 bases between. CDR1 and CDR2 from the germline V gene are SGHNT and YYREEE (reference sequence). The CDR3 sequence is CASSSELREQYF. In nucleotides, the CDR3 is TGTGCCAGCAGCTCCGAGCTGAGAGAGCAGTACTTC.

The CDR3 is CASSVEGGAGAYEQYF. The CDR3 nucleotides are TGTGCCAGCAGCGTAGAGGGCGGTGCGGGGGCCTACGAGCAGTACTTC. The chain couples TRBV9 to TRBJ2-7; 7 bases line up with TRBD2. The CDR3 runs to 16 residues. CDR1 SGDLS and CDR2 YYNGEE come from the germline V gene. Losses at the gene ends were 0 bases for V and 2 bases for J; bases not matched to a gene: 8.

The rearrangement uses TRBV9 and TRBJ2-2; D unresolved. Looked up from germline, CDR1 is SGDLS and CDR2 is YYNGEE. This CDR3 region has 15 residues. With 0 bases removed from V and 2 bases from J, the gap between germline ends came to 8 bases. Written as DNA, the CDR3 is TGTGCCAGCAGCGTAGGTCAGGAAAACACCGGGGAGCTGTTTTTT. Amino acids: CASSVGQENTGELFF.

This chain links TRBV5-1 with TRBJ2-7, with D possibly being TRBD2 (5 bases). The V gene's germline CDR1 is SGHRS and CDR2 YFSETQ. The CDR3 covers 14 residues. Trimming took off 0 bases at V and 5 bases at J, with 12 bases between the two ends. CDR3 nucleotides: TGCGCCAGCAGCTTGGGTGGGAGTTTTCACGAGCAGTACTTC. Encoded protein: CASSLGGSFHEQYF. Filled out from reference TRBV5-1 and TRBJ2-7, the complete variable domain reads KAGVTQTPRYLIKTRGQQVTLSCSPISGHRSVSWYQQTPGQGLQFLFEYFSETQRNKGNFPGRFSGRQFSNSRSEMNVSTLELGDSALYLCASSLGGSFHEQYFGPGTRLTVT.

This sequence joins TRBV5-8 and TRBJ1-1, with TRBD1 identical over 7 bases. Germline V lookup: CDR1 SGHTS, CDR2 YDEGEE. CDR3 length: 14 residues. Trimming cost V 4 bases and J 4 bases; bases outside gene matches: 7. The CDR3 loop is CASSNGQVATEAFF. Written as DNA, the CDR3 is TGTGCCAGCAGCAACGGACAGGTAGCCACTGAAGCTTTCTTT.

The CDR3 region is CASSPQAGELFF. The CDR3 bases are TGTGCCAGCAGCCCCCAGGCCGGGGAGCTGTTTTTT. J is TRBJ2-2 and V is TRBV7-3; D gene uncertain. V dropped 5 bases and J dropped 6 bases, with 7 bases sitting between them. This CDR3 has 12 residues. Germline V gene data show CDR1 as SGHTA and CDR2 as FQGTGA.

This chain uses TRBV7-9 with TRBJ1-1, with D uncertain. Trimming removed 2 bases at V and 0 bases at J, with 7 bases between. Germline V gives CDR1 SEHNR, CDR2 FQNEAQ (reference sequence). The CDR3 contains 14 residues. The CDR3 nucleotides read TGTGCCAGCAGCTTATACAATTTGAACACTGAAGCTTTCTTT. Encoded protein: CASSLYNLNTEAFF.

This rearrangement joins TRBV11-2 to TRBJ2-1, with TRBD2 identical over 13 bases. Germline CDR1 and CDR2: SGHAT and FQNNGV. The CDR3 runs 15 residues. With V trimmed by 4 bases and J by 8 bases, 5 bases remained unmatched. The CDR3 DNA is TGTGCCAGCAGCTACACTAGCGGGGGGGCCGATGAGCAGTTCTTC. Translating it yields CASSYTSGGADEQFF.

This sequence joins TRBV9 and TRBJ2-3, with D tentatively TRBD2 (5 bases). The CDR3 extends over 15 amino acids. The germline V and J ends were trimmed by 4 bases and 0 bases, with 12 bases remaining between them. Germline V gene sequence: CDR1 SGDLS, CDR2 YYNGEE. In DNA, the CDR3 is TGTGCCAGCAGCATCTCCGGGGTTAGCACAGATACGCAGTATTTT. Amino acids: CASSISGVSTDTQYF.

This chain links TRBV20-1 with TRBJ1-2; TRBD1 is a possible D gene (5 bases). Germline CDR1 reads DFQATT; CDR2 reads SNEGSKA (reference sequence). V was pared by 3 bases and J by 8 bases, with 16 bases between. CDR3 length: 13 residues. CDR3 coding DNA: TGCAGTGCTAGTATCGGCCGGGGGTACGGCTACACCTTC. It specifies CSASIGRGYGYTF.

The rearrangement uses TRBV28 and TRBJ2-3, with a tentative D call TRBD1 (6 bases). Germline assignment: CDR1 MDHEN and CDR2 SYDVKM. Deletions cut 5 bases from V and 1 base from J, with 19 bases between. The CDR3 sequence is 17 residues long. The CDR3 region has the DNA TGTGCCAGCAGTCCGATTACAGACAGGTCAGGCACAGATACGCAGTATTTT. This gives the protein CASSPITDRSGTDTQYF.

The J gene is TRBJ2-1, the V gene TRBV5-1; no firm D call. CDR1 SGHRS and CDR2 YFSETQ come from the germline V gene. This CDR3 is 14 amino acids long. Trimming cost V 3 bases and J 6 bases, with 13 bases left between them. The CDR3 sequence: CASSSSPNSNEQFF. The CDR3 bases are TGCGCCAGCAGCTCGTCACCTAACAGCAATGAGCAGTTCTTC.

This rearrangement joins TRBV9 to TRBJ2-2; 7 bases are a match to TRBD1. The V segment lost 0 bases and the J segment 6 bases; nucleotides outside the gene matches: 8. Looked up from germline, CDR1 is SGDLS and CDR2 is YYNGEE. The CDR3 runs 16 residues. CDR3: CASSVGSKTGAGELFF. CDR3 nucleotide sequence: TGTGCCAGCAGCGTAGGTTCGAAAACAGGGGCCGGGGAGCTGTTTTTT.

The chain is built from TRBV2 and TRBJ2-2; D possibly corresponds to TRBD2 (5 bases). Germline CDR1 SNHLY, CDR2 FYNNEI. Trimming pared 7 bases from V and 3 bases from J, leaving 9 bases between. This CDR3 has 13 amino acids. The CDR3 loop is CASTWGDTGELFF. The CDR3 DNA reads TGTGCCAGCACTTGGGGAGACACCGGGGAGCTGTTTTTT.

This chain links TRBV30 with TRBJ2-7, with D maybe TRBD1 (6 bases). Germline V gives CDR1 GTSNPN, CDR2 SVGIG (reference sequence). V lost 5 bases, J lost 0 bases, and 14 bases lay in between. The CDR3 is made up of 14 amino acids. The chain's CDR3 is CAWSTGPGSYEQYF. The CDR3 DNA reads as TGTGCCTGGTCAACAGGGCCCGGCTCCTACGAGCAGTACTTC. Based on the CDR3 plus reference TRBV30 and TRBJ2-7, the full variable domain is SQTIHQWPATLVQPVGSPLSLECTVEGTSNPNLYWYRQAAGRGLQLLFYSVGIGQISSEVPQNLSASRPQDRQFILSSKKLLLSDSGFYLCAWSTGPGSYEQYFGPGTRLTVT.

This clone appeared a single time. The chain links TRBV3-1 (or the pseudogene TRBV3-2) to TRBJ2-3; TRBD2 is a possible D gene (5 bases). CDR3 length equals 16 residues. The V end was cut by 1 base, the J end by 2 bases, with 13 bases between. Germline assignment: CDR1 LGHDT and CDR2 YNNKEL (reference sequence). CDR3 protein: CASSQGALAPTDTQYF. DNA of the CDR3: TGTGCCAGCAGCCAAGGAGCGCTAGCCCCCACAGATACGCAGTATTTT.

V and J are TRBV6-5 and TRBJ1-1, with 7 bases that match TRBD1. Germline lookup yields CDR1 MNHEY and CDR2 SVGAGI. With 5 bases clipped from V and 4 bases from J, the junction kept 7 bases outside the gene matches. CDR3 size: 14 residues. CDR3 bases: TGTGCCAGCAGTCCCCCAGGGGGATTCACTGAAGCTTTCTTT. It yields the protein CASSPPGGFTEAFF.

The V gene is TRBV3-1 (or the pseudogene TRBV3-2), the J gene TRBJ1-2, with D tentatively TRBD1 (6 bases). V was pared by 0 bases and J by 2 bases, with 7 bases between. Per germline, CDR1 LGHDT and CDR2 YNNKEL (reference sequence). The CDR3 contains 14 residues. The chain's CDR3 is CASSQEQGNYGYTF. In nucleotides, the CDR3 is TGTGCCAGCAGCCAAGAACAGGGAAACTATGGCTACACCTTC.

This clone has a handful of counts. This chain links TRBV5-5 with TRBJ2-5; D uncertain. This CDR3 has 13 amino acids. The germline V gene has CDR1 SGHKS and CDR2 YYEKEE (reference sequence). V gave up 4 bases and J gave up 4 bases, with 11 bases separating them. The CDR3 DNA is TGTGCCAGCAGCCTTACCACAATAGAGACCCAGTACTTC. This codes for CASSLTTIETQYF.

The CDR3 coding sequence is TGTGCCAGCAGCTTACCGGGACAGGGAAAATACACCGGGGAGCTGTTTTTT. Protein: CASSLPGQGKYTGELFF. V and J are TRBV5-6 and TRBJ2-2; TRBD1 agrees at 9 bases. J lost 3 bases, V lost 2 bases, and 8 bases had no gene match. CDR3 length equals 17 residues. CDR1 and CDR2 from the germline V gene are SGHDT and YYEEEE.

The chain combines TRBV6-5 with TRBJ2-3, with 10 bases that match TRBD2. Germline V lookup: CDR1 MNHEY, CDR2 SVGAGI. V shed 6 bases and J 6 bases; nucleotides not matched to a gene: 6. The CDR3 extends over 14 amino acids. The CDR3 coding sequence is TGTGCCAGCAGGGCTAGCGGGGGAAGGGATACGCAGTATTTT. Translating it yields CASRASGGRDTQYF.

This CDR3 is CASSEPGDWETQYF. In DNA form, the CDR3 reads TGCGCCAGCAGTGAGCCTGGGGACTGGGAGACCCAGTACTTC. The V gene is TRBV10-1, the J gene TRBJ2-5, with D possibly being TRBD2 (6 bases). V lost 2 bases to trimming and J lost 5 bases, with 12 bases between them. The germline CDR1 and CDR2 sequences are WNHNN and SYGVQD (reference sequence). The CDR3 sequence is 14 residues long.

This chain joins TRBV7-3 and TRBJ2-1; 9 bases fit TRBD2. Germline trimming cut 6 bases from V and 10 bases from J; bases unmatched to any gene: 10. CDR3 size: 14 residues. The germline gives CDR1 SGHTA, CDR2 FQGTGA. CDR3 sequence: CASSYTPGLAEQFF. The CDR3 DNA follows: TGTGCCAGCAGTTATACTCCGGGACTAGCAGAGCAGTTCTTC.

This chain connects TRBV6-5 to TRBJ1-1; D unresolved. The V end was cut by 0 bases, the J end by 2 bases, with 7 bases between. Germline CDR1 reads MNHEY; CDR2 reads SVGAGI. The CDR3 runs to 14 residues. This CDR3 reads CASSYSRLNTEAFF. CDR3 nucleotides: TGTGCCAGCAGTTACTCGAGACTAAACACTGAAGCTTTCTTT.

V is TRBV5-1 and J is TRBJ2-5, with D possibly being TRBD2 (6 bases). The CDR3 contains 15 residues. V shed 5 bases and J shed 5 bases, with 19 bases lying between them. CDR1 is SGHRS and CDR2 is YFSETQ in the germline V gene. This CDR3 reads CASSSVPRGGETQYF. In DNA, the CDR3 is TGCGCCAGCAGTTCGGTCCCGAGAGGAGGGGAGACCCAGTACTTC.

The chain is built from TRBV15 and TRBJ2-7, with 9 bases that match TRBD2. From germline, CDR1 is LNHNV and CDR2 YYDKDF (reference sequence). CDR3 size: 17 residues. The J segment lost 0 bases and the V segment lost 0 bases, leaving 6 bases of the junction unmatched. Written as DNA, the CDR3 is TGTGCCACCAGCAGAGAAAGGCTACTAGCGGGCTCCTACGAGCAGTACTTC. As protein: CATSRERLLAGSYEQYF. Based on the CDR3 plus reference TRBV15 and TRBJ2-7, the full variable domain is DAMVIQNPRYQVTQFGKPVTLSCSQTLNHNVMYWYQQKSSQAPKLLFHYYDKDFNNEADTPDNFQSRRPNTSFCFLDIRSPGLGDTAMYLCATSRERLLAGSYEQYFGPGTRLTVT.

The rearrangement uses TRBV5-1 and TRBJ2-5; D perhaps matches TRBD2 (6 bases). Germline lookup yields CDR1 SGHRS and CDR2 YFSETQ. This CDR3 region has 15 residues. V was clipped by 2 bases and J by 2 bases, with 13 bases between them. In nucleotides, the CDR3 is TGCGCCAGCAGCTTCTTCGGGGGTGGGCAAGAGACCCAGTACTTC. Amino acid sequence: CASSFFGGGQETQYF.

This chain links TRBV7-9 with TRBJ1-1; no clear D gene. The CDR3 has 13 amino acids. Trimming removed 0 bases from V and 5 bases from J, with 7 bases in between. Germline-derived CDR1 and CDR2 are SEHNR and FQNEAQ (reference sequence). The CDR3, as DNA: TGTGCCAGCAGCTTAGCGAGGGAAACTGAAGCTTTCTTT. Translating gives CASSLARETEAFF.